This passage covers 9 T cell receptor beta chains from one sample sequenced in a study of blood T cell repertoires in COVID-19. Profiled with immunoSEQ multiplex PCR; TCRdb holds only in-frame clones, not every one. The sample consists of tens of thousands of clones, approximately 80% of them appearing once. What was sequenced was peripheral blood. All receptors come from a middle-aged man with active COVID-19.

This clone was found a few times. V is TRBV28 and J is TRBJ1-2, with TRBD1 matching 9 bases. CDR3 length: 15 amino acids. The germline V gene has CDR1 MDHEN and CDR2 SYDVKM. V dropped 3 bases and J dropped 6; count of bases not matched to a gene: 8. CDR3 bases: TGTGCCAGCAGTTTCCCCTCGACAGGGGGGGATGGCTACACCTTC. It specifies CASSFPSTGGDGYTF.

The V call is TRBV6-5, the J call TRBJ2-7; D not resolved. The germline V gene encodes CDR1 MNHEY and CDR2 SVGAGI. The CDR3 totals 11 residues. V was pared by 4 bases and J by 2 bases, with 3 bases between. CDR3 coding DNA: TGTGCCAGCAGTTTAACCTACGAGCAGTACTTC. Translating gives CASSLTYEQYF.

The chain recombines TRBV6-5 with TRBJ2-1; D not certain. This CDR3 has 14 residues. With 6 bases removed from V and 10 bases from J, the gap between germline ends came to 19 bases. Germline V gene sequence: CDR1 MNHEY, CDR2 SVGAGI. CDR3 nucleotide sequence: TGTGCCAGCAGCCCGACCCTATTGGCGCGGGAGCAGTTCTTC. It encodes CASSPTLLAREQFF.

The chain combines TRBV28 with TRBJ2-7; weak D call: TRBD2 (5 bases). V shed 5 bases and J shed 6 bases, with 14 bases lying between them. This CDR3 has 13 residues. CDR1 is MDHEN and CDR2 is SYDVKM in the germline V gene. The CDR3 DNA reads as TGTGCCAGCAGTCTTGAGCGGACCCGCGAGCAGTACTTC. This sequence encodes CASSLERTREQYF.

This sequence joins TRBV4-3 and TRBJ1-4; the match to TRBD1 covers 7 bases. Germline CDR1 is LGHNA and CDR2 is YSLEER. This CDR3 spans 16 amino acids. V dropped 0 bases and J dropped 5; count of bases not matched to a gene: 6. The CDR3 is CASSQDWGQPNEKLFF. The CDR3 DNA is TGCGCCAGCAGCCAAGATTGGGGACAGCCAAATGAAAAACTGTTTTTT.

This clone has a single count. The chain employs TRBV9 and TRBJ2-5; 7 bases are a match to TRBD1. The CDR3 runs 16 residues. The V segment lost 2 bases and the J segment 1 base; nucleotides outside the gene matches: 8. CDR1 is SGDLS, CDR2 YYNGEE, per germline. Here the CDR3 reads CASSVSPGTVQETQYF. The CDR3 coding sequence is TGTGCCAGCAGCGTCAGCCCGGGGACAGTCCAAGAGACCCAGTACTTC.

This clone is a singleton in its sample. CDR3 amino acids: CASSIIGAVREAEAFF. Here the CDR3 DNA reads TGTGCCAGTAGTATAATAGGGGCCGTCAGGGAGGCTGAAGCTTTCTTT. This sequence joins TRBV19 and TRBJ1-1; a possible D gene is TRBD1 (5 bases). Trimming stripped 2 bases from V and 6 bases from J, with 19 bases between. The CDR3 consists of 16 residues. CDR1 is LNHDA and CDR2 is SQIVND in the germline V gene (reference sequence).

This clone was recorded a few times. The chain couples TRBV5-4 to TRBJ2-7, with 10 bases lining up with TRBD2. CDR1 and CDR2 from the germline V gene are SGHNT and YYREEE (reference sequence). The CDR3 totals 15 residues. V lost 5 bases and J lost 5; bases outside the gene matches: 10. The CDR3 nucleotides are TGTGCCAGCAGTAGGGTTAGCGGGAGGTTAAACGAGCAGTACTTC. Translating it yields CASSRVSGRLNEQYF.

The V call is TRBV5-4, the J call TRBJ1-1, with 9 bases matching TRBD1. Germline V CDR1 and CDR2: SGHNT, YYREEE (reference sequence). With V trimmed by 1 base and J by 7 bases, 11 bases remained unmatched. The CDR3 consists of 16 residues. The CDR3 protein is CASSLKLLGTGNEAFF. The CDR3 DNA reads as TGTGCCAGCAGCTTGAAGTTGTTGGGGACAGGGAATGAAGCTTTCTTT.